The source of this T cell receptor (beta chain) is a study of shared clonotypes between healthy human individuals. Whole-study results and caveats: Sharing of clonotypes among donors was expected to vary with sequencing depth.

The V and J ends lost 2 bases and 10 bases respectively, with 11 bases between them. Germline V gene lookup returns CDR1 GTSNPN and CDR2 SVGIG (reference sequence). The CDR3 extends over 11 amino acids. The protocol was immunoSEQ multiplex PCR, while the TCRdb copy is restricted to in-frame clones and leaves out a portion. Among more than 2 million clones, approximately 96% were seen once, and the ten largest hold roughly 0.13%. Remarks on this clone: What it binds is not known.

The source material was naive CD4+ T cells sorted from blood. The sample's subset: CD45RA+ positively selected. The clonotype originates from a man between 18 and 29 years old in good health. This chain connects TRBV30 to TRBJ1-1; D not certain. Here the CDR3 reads CAWSRAGGAFF. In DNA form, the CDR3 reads TGTGCCTGGAGTAGGGCGGGAGGAGCTTTCTTT.